This is a list of T cell receptor beta chains from one sample in a study of blood T cells in healthy people across ages. TCRdb called the 5' RACE reads again in MiXCR, with one record for every CDR3 protein. The data hold about 680,000 distinct CDR3 sequences, with 45% to 50% observed a single time. The sequencing sample was made of blood. All receptors come from a woman aged 55-69 years in good health. CDR3s include the opening cysteine and the closing phenylalanine or tryptophan. A D gene is named only where the DNA matches it firmly. Not every row has a clone size; where given, it reads once, few, many or a size class.

>-|-|TRBV4-2|TRBJ1-1
CASSQEGRVPFF
TGTGCCAGCAGTCAAGAAGGAAGGGTACCTTTCTTT
>TRBD1|-|TRBV24-1|TRBJ2-1
CATSDLRTGEGRNEQFF
TGTGCCACCAGTGACCTTCGGACAGGGGAGGGGAGAAATGAGCAGTTCTTC
>TRBD2|few|TRBV3-1|TRBJ2-3
CASSQKIGRLAVRDTQYF
TGTGCCAGCAGCCAGAAGATTGGTAGGCTAGCGGTCCGAGATACGCAGTATTTT
>TRBD2|many|TRBV27|TRBJ2-7
CASSLLAGAGEQYF
TGTGCCAGCAGTTTACTAGCGGGAGCCGGTGAGCAGTACTTC
>TRBD2|-|TRBV4-3|TRBJ2-2
CASSQDGAGVVTGELFF
TGCGCCAGCAGCCAAGATGGGGCGGGAGTTGTCACCGGGGAGCTGTTTTTT
>-|few|TRBV5-6|TRBJ1-4
CASSLEGTTNEKLFF
TGTGCCAGCAGCTTGGAAGGAACAACTAATGAAAAACTGTTTTTT
>TRBD1|-|TRBV3-1|TRBJ1-2
CASSQGTGANYGYTF
TGTGCCAGCAGCCAAGGGACAGGGGCTAACTATGGCTACACCTTC
>-|-|TRBV25-1|TRBJ2-5
CASSGPDRNQETQYF
TGTGCCAGCAGTGGACCAGACAGGAACCAAGAGACCCAGTACTTC
>-|-|TRBV7-3|TRBJ2-1
CASSDGTRGAYNEQFF
TGTGCCAGCAGCGACGGGACACGGGGGGCCTACAATGAGCAGTTCTTC
>TRBD1|-|TRBV5-1|TRBJ2-7
CASTRDRGFYEQYF
TGCGCTAGCACCAGGGACAGGGGATTCTACGAGCAGTACTTC
>-|few|TRBV29-1|TRBJ2-5
CSVEGNESETQYF
TGCAGCGTTGAAGGAAACGAGTCGGAGACCCAGTACTTC
>TRBD2|-|TRBV27|TRBJ2-1
CASSLSPSTSGSADNEQFF
TGTGCCAGCAGTTTATCTCCCTCGACTAGCGGGAGTGCTGACAATGAGCAGTTCTTC
>-|-|TRBV5-1|TRBJ1-2
CASSTGRGDFGYTF
TGCGCCAGCAGCACAGGACGGGGGGACTTTGGCTACACCTTC
>-|-|TRBV20-1|TRBJ2-5
CSASSPLQETQYF
TGCAGTGCTAGTAGTCCACTACAAGAGACCCAGTACTTC
>TRBD1|-|TRBV27|TRBJ1-1
CASSFRDRANTEAFF
TGTGCCAGCAGTTTTCGGGACAGGGCGAACACTGAAGCTTTCTTT
>-|many|TRBV6-2/TRBV6-3|TRBJ2-5
CASSPAGARETQYF
TGTGCCAGCAGTCCGGCGGGGGCGAGGGAGACCCAGTACTTC
>-|-|TRBV15|TRBJ1-2
CATSRDWVVSGKDGYTF
TGTGCCACCAGCAGAGATTGGGTCGTGTCGGGTAAAGATGGCTACACCTTC
>TRBD1|many|TRBV29-1|TRBJ1-1
CSAIRQGAEAFF
TGCAGCGCAATAAGACAGGGCGCTGAAGCTTTCTTT
>-|few|TRBV6-2/TRBV6-3|TRBJ1-1
CASRAGHKNTEAFF
TGTGCCAGCAGGGCGGGACACAAGAACACTGAAGCTTTCTTT
>TRBD1|few|TRBV20-1|TRBJ2-5
CSAPRQGQETQYF
TGCAGTGCTCCAAGACAGGGCCAAGAGACCCAGTACTTC
>-|-|TRBV15|TRBJ1-1
CATSSGGKNTEAFF
TGTGCCACCAGCAGTGGGGGCAAGAACACTGAAGCTTTCTTT
>TRBD2|-|TRBV12-3/TRBV12-4|TRBJ2-3
CASSRLAGAPSADTQYF
TGTGCCAGCAGTCGACTAGCGGGAGCCCCCAGTGCAGATACGCAGTATTTT
>-|-|TRBV7-2|TRBJ2-5
CASSNSEPYQETQYF
TGTGCCAGCAGCAACAGCGAACCGTACCAAGAGACCCAGTACTTC
>-|few|TRBV18|TRBJ2-2
CASSQRTGELFF
TGTGCCAGCTCCCAGAGGACCGGGGAGCTGTTTTTT
>TRBD1|-|TRBV4-2|TRBJ2-2
CASSSAGTGEKAGELFF
TGTGCCAGCAGCTCGGCCGGGACAGGGGAAAAGGCCGGGGAGCTGTTTTTT
>-|-|TRBV29-1|TRBJ2-7
CSVGKTGNSYEQYF
TGCAGCGTCGGGAAGACAGGCAACTCCTACGAGCAGTACTTC
>TRBD2|-|TRBV9|TRBJ2-1
CASSVDGGSTVGGQFF
TGTGCCAGCAGCGTAGACGGCGGGAGTACTGTCGGGGGGCAGTTCTTC
>-|-|TRBV28|TRBJ1-4
CASSPARGAGEKLFF
TGTGCCAGCAGCCCCGCGCGGGGGGCAGGTGAAAAACTGTTTTTT
>TRBD1|few|TRBV3-1|TRBJ1-1
CASSPGQGTNTEAFF
TGTGCCAGCAGCCCCGGACAGGGGACGAACACTGAAGCTTTCTTT
>-|many|TRBV5-1|TRBJ1-1
CASSLGTPGFTEAFF
TGCGCCAGCAGCTTGGGGACCCCGGGGTTCACTGAAGCTTTCTTT
>TRBD1|-|TRBV25-1|TRBJ2-7
CASTPGDRGSYEQYF
TGTGCCAGTACGCCCGGGGACAGGGGCTCCTACGAGCAGTACTTC
>TRBD2|-|TRBV20-1|TRBJ2-7
CSASGLAGAAYNEQYF
TGCAGTGCTAGCGGGCTAGCGGGAGCAGCCTACAATGAGCAGTACTTC
>-|many|TRBV7-2|TRBJ1-5
CASSLAGTYSNQPQHF
TGTGCCAGCAGCTTAGCGGGGACCTATAGCAATCAGCCCCAGCATTTT
>TRBD1|many|TRBV10-3|TRBJ1-6
CAISGGDRNSPLHF
TGTGCCATCAGTGGGGGGGACAGAAATTCACCCCTCCACTTT
>-|few|TRBV7-3|TRBJ1-6
CASSSTGRSNSPLHF
TGTGCCAGCAGCTCAACGGGACGGTCTAATTCACCCCTCCACTTT
>TRBD1|-|TRBV28|TRBJ2-7
CASRTGGLYEQYF
TGTGCCAGCAGGACAGGGGGCTTATACGAGCAGTACTTC
>-|few|TRBV7-2|TRBJ1-5
CASSYGGDQPQHF
TGTGCCAGCAGCTACGGAGGGGATCAGCCCCAGCATTTT
>-|-|TRBV6-1|TRBJ2-6
CASSGGVPGTENIQAGANVLTF
TGTGCCAGCAGTGGGGGGGTCCCCGGGACAGAGAATATTCAGGCTGGGGCCAACGTCCTGACTTTC
>-|-|TRBV29-1|TRBJ2-3
CSVVGGDLSTDTQYF
TGCAGCGTTGTCGGTGGGGACTTAAGCACAGATACGCAGTATTTT
>-|few|TRBV5-8|TRBJ2-1
CASSFSRGSVHEQFF
TGTGCCAGCAGCTTTTCCAGGGGATCTGTGCATGAGCAGTTCTTC
>-|few|TRBV7-6|TRBJ2-7
CASSLETGPYEQYF
TGTGCCAGCAGCTTGGAGACAGGCCCCTACGAGCAGTACTTC
>-|-|TRBV6-2/TRBV6-3|TRBJ2-7
CASQGRATYEQYF
TGTGCCAGCCAGGGGAGGGCCACCTACGAGCAGTACTTC
>-|-|TRBV12-3/TRBV12-4|TRBJ2-1
CASSPEGNEQFF
TGTGCCAGCAGCCCTGAGGGGAATGAGCAGTTCTTC
>-|-|TRBV27|TRBJ2-7
CASRTPGLTYEQYF
TGTGCCAGCAGGACCCCGGGACTCACCTACGAGCAGTACTTC
>-|few|TRBV5-1|TRBJ2-6
CASSLNSAGANVLTF
TGCGCCAGCAGCCTCAACAGTGCTGGGGCCAACGTCCTGACTTTC
>-|once|TRBV28|TRBJ2-5
CASSLLGTLQETQYF
TGTGCCAGCAGTTTACTGGGTACCCTCCAAGAGACCCAGTACTTC
>TRBD1|-|TRBV20-1|TRBJ1-4
CSAPKLNEGPGGKLFF
TGCAGTGCTCCCAAACTCAACGAGGGGCCAGGGGGAAAACTGTTTTTT
>-|-|TRBV4-2|TRBJ1-6
CASSSQFYNSPLHF
TGTGCCAGCAGCAGCCAGTTCTATAATTCACCCCTCCACTTT
>TRBD1|-|TRBV2|TRBJ2-7
CASRGDRLGYEQYF
TGTGCCAGCAGGGGGGACAGGCTAGGCTACGAGCAGTACTTC
>-|-|TRBV12-3/TRBV12-4|TRBJ2-1
CASRVGTINEQFF
TGTGCCAGCCGGGTGGGAACAATCAACGAGCAGTTCTTC
>TRBD1|-|TRBV12-3/TRBV12-4|TRBJ2-7
CAGSTGTGAYEQYF
TGTGCCGGCAGCACCGGGACAGGCGCCTACGAGCAGTACTTC
>-|-|TRBV28|TRBJ1-2
CASSRSGRPGGYTF
TGTGCCAGCAGTCGCTCCGGCAGGCCTGGGGGCTACACCTTC